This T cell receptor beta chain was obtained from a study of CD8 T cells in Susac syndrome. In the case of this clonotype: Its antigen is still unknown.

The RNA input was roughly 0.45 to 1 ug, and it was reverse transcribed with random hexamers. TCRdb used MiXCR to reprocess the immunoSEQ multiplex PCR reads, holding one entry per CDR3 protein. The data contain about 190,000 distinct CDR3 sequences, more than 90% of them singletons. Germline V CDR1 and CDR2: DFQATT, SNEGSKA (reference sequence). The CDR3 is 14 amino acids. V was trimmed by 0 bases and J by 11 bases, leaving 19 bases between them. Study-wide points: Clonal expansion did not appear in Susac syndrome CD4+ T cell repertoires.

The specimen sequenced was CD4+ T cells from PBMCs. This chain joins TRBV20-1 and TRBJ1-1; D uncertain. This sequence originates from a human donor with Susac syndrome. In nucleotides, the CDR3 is TGCAGTGCTAGAGACGGAACCGGGCCTTCGGGTGCTTTCTTT. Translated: CSARDGTGPSGAFF.